The table lists the clone carrying this T cell receptor (beta chain) with many counts. MiXCR, applied by TCRdb to the PCR reads, yields one record per CDR3 protein. In the table there are 40,000 to 50,000 distinct CDR3 sequences, 15% to 20% of which are singletons. A CD8+CD4-CCR7+CD45RA+ gate was used to sort naive CD8 T cells. J gave up 8 bases and V 5 bases, and 8 bases lay outside the gene matches. CDR3 length equals 16 residues. These data belong to a study of molecular identifiers for immune sequencing clone quantification. Study background: In replicates, the authors split RNA from around 20,000 or 100,000 naive CD8 cells five ways and sequenced four.

The sequencing sample was made of naive CD8+ T cells from blood, with Jurkat cell RNA spiked in. Subset meaning: FACS-sorted CD8+CD4-CCR7+CD45RA+ naive T cells. This chain uses TRBV12-3 or TRBV12-4 with TRBJ2-1, with TRBD2 matching 14 bases. This clonotype originated in a human donor in good health. Some libraries in this study had Jurkat cell RNA spiked in. CDR3 in amino acids: CASSTRLAGGRDEQFF. The CDR3 nucleotides are TGTGCCAGCAGTACTCGACTAGCGGGGGGGCGTGATGAGCAGTTCTTC.